These 10 T cell receptor beta chains were sequenced from one sample in a study of cytomegalovirus exposure and HLA in healthy donors. Researchers ran the PCR with 60 Vbeta and 13 Jbeta primers. The repertoire was sequenced with immunoSEQ multiplex PCR; TCRdb's copy has only in-frame clones and lacks some. The profile shows some 96,000 clones, roughly 80% of them singletons. Specimen: PBMCs. Receptor source: a man in his forties in good health and CMV-seropositive.

This rearrangement joins TRBV7-2 to TRBJ1-2; no reliable D call. The CDR3 sequence is 15 residues long. Germline V gene sequence: CDR1 SGHTA, CDR2 FQGNSA. Trimming pared 0 bases from V and 7 bases from J, leaving 15 bases between. Written as DNA, the CDR3 is TGTGCCAGCAGCTTAGCAGTAGTGGTACGGGGTGGCTACACCTTC. Protein sequence: CASSLAVVVRGGYTF.

This CDR3 reads CASSEYVDRGHNEQFF. The CDR3 DNA reads as TGTGCCAGCAGTGAATACGTGGACAGAGGGCACAATGAGCAGTTCTTC. The chain joins TRBV6-1 to TRBJ2-1, with D tentatively TRBD1 (6 bases). CDR1 MNHNS and CDR2 SASEGT come from the germline V gene. CDR3 length: 16 residues. Trimming removed 2 bases at V and 5 bases at J, with 16 bases between.

CDR3 coding DNA: TGTGCCAGCAGTTCCTCGGCAGCGGCCACAGATACGCAGTATTTT. It yields the protein CASSSSAAATDTQYF. The chain combines TRBV27 with TRBJ2-3, with a tentative D call TRBD2 (5 bases). The CDR3 runs to 15 residues. The V gene's germline CDR1 is MNHEY and CDR2 SMNVEV (reference sequence). The V end was cut by 4 bases, the J end by 2 bases, with 13 bases between.

The chain has TRBV10-1 and TRBJ2-5, with D unresolved. CDR1 and CDR2 (germline): WNHNN, SYGVQD (reference sequence). V was clipped by 4 bases and J by 5 bases, with 11 bases between them. The CDR3 has 13 residues. The CDR3 protein is CASSATYGETQYF. The CDR3, as DNA: TGCGCCAGCAGTGCAACCTACGGGGAGACCCAGTACTTC.

This clone was counted only a few times. This chain connects TRBV6-6 to TRBJ1-5, with D unclear. The CDR3 spans 12 residues. Between the trimmed V and J ends, which lost 2 bases and 6 bases, there was a span of 5 bases. Germline loops: CDR1 MNHNY, CDR2 SVGAGI (reference sequence). The CDR3 here is CASSYEGQPQHF. CDR3 DNA sequence: TGTGCCAGCAGTTACGAGGGTCAGCCCCAGCATTTT.

This clone is a singleton in its sample. The J gene is TRBJ2-7, the V gene TRBV4-2, with D unclear. From germline, CDR1 is LGHNA and CDR2 YNFKEQ. The CDR3 sequence is 14 residues long. V lost 0 bases and J lost 9, with 15 bases in between. CDR3 amino acids: CASSQDGVDRPQYF. CDR3 bases: TGTGCCAGCAGCCAAGATGGAGTAGATCGGCCGCAGTACTTC.

The chain has TRBV5-1 and TRBJ2-5; D is perhaps TRBD2 (6 bases). This CDR3 comprises 14 residues. CDR1 SGHRS and CDR2 YFSETQ come from the germline V gene. V lost 4 bases and J lost 3, with 13 bases in between. CDR3: CASSLGGAKETQYF. For the CDR3, the DNA is TGCGCCAGCAGCCTTGGAGGGGCTAAAGAGACCCAGTACTTC.

The V gene is TRBV2, the J gene TRBJ1-5; 8 bases align to TRBD1. CDR1 is SNHLY, CDR2 FYNNEI, per germline. Trimming removed 6 bases from V and 3 bases from J; junction bases left unmatched: 7. The CDR3 runs 15 residues. The CDR3 DNA sequence: TGTGCCAGCAGCCGAGACAGGGGCCCCAATCAGCCCCAGCATTTT. It yields the protein CASSRDRGPNQPQHF.

The chain's CDR3 is CASSSAGLQETQYF. The CDR3 nucleotides read TGTGCCAGCAGCTCCGCGGGTCTACAAGAGACCCAGTACTTC. The V and J genes are TRBV7-2 and TRBJ2-5; D is perhaps TRBD2 (5 bases). Trimming pared 4 bases from V and 2 bases from J, leaving 11 bases between. Germline lookup yields CDR1 SGHTA and CDR2 FQGNSA. The CDR3 consists of 14 residues.

J is TRBJ2-7 and V is TRBV4-2; TRBD2 aligns across 8 bases. CDR3 size: 17 residues. The ends lost 0 bases at V and 4 bases at J; junction bases unmatched: 11. Germline lookup yields CDR1 LGHNA and CDR2 YNFKEQ. For the CDR3, the DNA is TGTGCCAGCAGCCAAGAGTCCGGGAGGGCCTTGGTATACGAGCAGTACTTC. Residues: CASSQESGRALVYEQYF.